This T cell receptor beta chain came from a study of shared clonotypes between healthy human individuals (TCRdb year 2020). General notes on the study: The cohort included a few men and a couple of women between 18 and 49 years of age. Per donor, leukapheresis produced somewhere between about 0.94 and 9.5 billion PBMCs. Blood TCR repertoires of about five healthy adults were deeply sequenced to estimate repertoire size and the extent of clonotype sharing between individuals. To increase sequencing depth and limit assay-specific biases, different laboratories used diverse techniques to prepare libraries and sequence TCR repertoires. Paper-wide results and their limitations: Pairwise subsampling led to the expectation that sequencing depth would affect the degree of clonotype sharing among donors. Because the study included a small number of donors, the genetic and exposure-history diversity represented was limited. Sampling was limited to blood, and TCR repertoires in tissue likely differ from TCR repertoires in blood.

Trimming removed 5 bases from V and 8 bases from J; the gene matches leave 9 bases unexplained. Including the terminal cysteine and phenylalanine, the CDR3 comprises 16 residues. The entry retains the CDR3 DNA only, 48 bases that are in frame from base 1. As encoded in the germline V gene, CDR1 is MRHNA while CDR2 is SNTAGT. TCR CDR3 regions were amplified from genomic DNA by multiplex PCR using the deep immunoSEQ assay. Extracted genomic DNA from each cell subset was spread evenly across all wells of several immunoSEQ 96-well plates, with each plate serving as a replicate. For unsorted PBMC, 300 ng genomic DNA, equal to roughly 33,000 T cell genomes, was loaded into each replicate PCR. Ten immunoSEQ deep assay plates were used to sequence the unsorted PBMC genomic DNA. The purified libraries were quantified using a Qubit 3.0 fluorometer, sized with a Bioanalyzer 2100, and then quantified again using the KAPA Library Quantification kit. Every immunoSEQ 96-well plate was sequenced on a dedicated single-read 150-cycle Illumina NextSeq 550 flow cell. Under the source paper's analysis protocol: The immunoSEQ output contained only junctional sequences without quality scores, so filtering could not match that applied to full-length reads. Sequences were annotated with PyIR, a Python wrapper for IgBLAST v1.9, and V/J genes and CDR3 were assigned using IMGT germline references. Reads with weak V/J assignments (E-value above 1e-6), missing CDR3, stop codons, out-of-frame junctions, or ambiguous translated residues were removed. V3J clonotypes were defined by identical inferred V gene, J gene, and CDR3 amino acid sequence. Percentage overlap between repertoires was calculated by dividing the number of shared unique clonotypes by the size of the smaller repertoire. Three approaches were used to assess repertoire richness: RTK rarefaction, the Chao1 estimator, and Recon v2.1 estimates of unobserved clonotypes. TCRdb provides this immuneACCESS table in a form limited to in-frame rearrangements. Some clones are lacking; in checked studies, under half of them reflect an unresolved V gene, and why the rest are absent is not known. Clone size and V and J calls were adopted from that table, with D and trimming inferred from the DNA. This sample is represented by around 510,000 clones; around 76% of them were singletons. More than 10% of the sample rests with the top ten.

The sample holds many counts of this clone. Its antigen is currently not known. It has no much larger one-base neighbor in the sample; base qualities were not kept. The donors were healthy, HIV-negative adults who had no recently reported acute infections or vaccinations. Every donor was a Caucasian adult residing in Nashville, Tennessee, USA. For unsorted samples, roughly 86 million PBMCs were counted and genomic DNA was extracted with the QIAamp DNA Blood Mini kit. After blood collection by leukapheresis, PBMCs were isolated using Ficoll-Histopaque density gradient centrifugation and then cryopreserved in the vapor phase of liquid nitrogen.

The clonotype comes from a woman in her 40s in good health. Some clones in this sample may be carry-over from other donors' samples. The chain couples TRBV6-4 to TRBJ2-1, with 13 bases in between that match TRBD2. Sequenced input: PBMCs. The sequenced DNA is TGTGCCAGCAGTATAACCGGGACTAGCGGGGTCGATGAGCAGTTCTTC. It translates as CASSITGTSGVDEQFF.